What follows are 20 T cell receptor beta chains derived from one specimen sequenced in a study of blood T cells in healthy people across ages (dated by TCRdb to the mid-2010s). Library generation was performed with 5' RACE. Instrument used: Illumina HiSeq 2500. A second PCR of roughly 6 to 11 cycles was run with a J-beta primer mix and a sample-barcoded 5' primer. TCRdb trimmed public reads at Q25 via fastp, called clones via MiXCR and kept in-frame beta chains. Each record represents a unique CDR3 protein, reported with the most common genes and DNA among its rows. Here the sample has about 1,400,000 distinct CDR3 sequences; 40% to 50% occur a single time. Of the sample, approximately 7.9% falls within the top ten clones. Input material: blood. The receptor source for this set is a woman younger than 35 in good health.

Here the CDR3 reads CASSERGTDITDTQYF. The CDR3, as DNA: TGTGCCAGCAGTGAACGGGGGACGGATATCACAGATACGCAGTATTTT. The genes are TRBV6-1 and TRBJ2-3, with D possibly TRBD2 on 6 matching bases. This CDR3 is 16 amino acids long. The V end lost 2 bases, the J end lost 2 bases, and 14 bases lay between the germline ends. Germline V lookup: CDR1 MNHNS, CDR2 SASEGT.

The rearrangement uses TRBV7-3 and TRBJ2-1; the D is unclear. Germline CDR1 SGHTA, CDR2 FQGTGA. The CDR3 spans 14 residues. Trimming stripped 5 bases from V and 4 bases from J, with 12 bases between. The CDR3 here is CASSGTEKYNEQFF. The CDR3 bases are TGTGCCAGCAGCGGAACAGAGAAATACAATGAGCAGTTCTTC.

The rearrangement links TRBV29-1 to TRBJ2-7; tentatively, D is TRBD1 or TRBD2 (6 bases each). The CDR3 spans 13 residues. V lost 6 bases, J lost 0 bases, and 12 bases lay in between. The V gene's germline CDR1 is SQVTM and CDR2 ANQGSEA. The CDR3 loop reads CSVKGGSSYEQYF. CDR3 sequence (DNA): TGCAGCGTCAAGGGGGGAAGCTCCTACGAGCAGTACTTC.

This chain connects TRBV28 to TRBJ2-1, with D tentatively TRBD1 or TRBD2 (6 bases each). The CDR3 is made up of 16 amino acids. The V end was cut by 2 bases, the J end by 0 bases, with 11 bases between. CDR1 and CDR2 (germline): MDHEN, SYDVKM. Here the CDR3 DNA reads TGTGCCAGCAGTTTACAAGAGGGGGGCTCCTACAATGAGCAGTTCTTC. This encodes CASSLQEGGSYNEQFF.

In DNA, the CDR3 is TGTGCCAGCGTTGCGGGGGAAGGAGGCACAGATACGCAGTATTTT. Its translation: CASVAGEGGTDTQYF. V and J are TRBV13 and TRBJ2-3; 7 nucleotides match TRBD2. Germline lookup yields CDR1 PRHDT and CDR2 FYEKMQ (reference sequence). CDR3 length equals 15 residues. Losses at the gene ends were 8 bases for V and 1 base for J; bases not matched to a gene: 9.

On this clonotype: An end of the junction differs from the germline gene, which may be a read error. The J gene is TRBJ2-1, the V gene TRBV4-2, with 11 bases aligning to TRBD2. CDR1 is LGHNA, CDR2 YNFKEQ, per germline. The CDR3 runs 18 residues. CDR3 loop: CASSQDPETSGRYNERFF. For the CDR3, the DNA is TGTGCCAGCAGCCAAGATCCCGAAACTAGCGGGAGATATAATGAGCGGTTCTTC.

This clonotype was seen a handful of times. The chain recombines TRBV12-3 or TRBV12-4 with TRBJ2-7; 7 bases are shared with TRBD2. V shed 1 base, J shed 3 bases, and the junction held 9 bases outside the gene matches. The CDR3 has 16 residues. This CDR3 is CASSLVGGPSVYEQYF. In DNA form, the CDR3 reads TGTGCCAGCAGTTTAGTGGGAGGGCCTTCGGTCTACGAGCAGTACTTC.

This clonotype was seen only once. The chain employs TRBV28 and TRBJ2-7, with TRBD2 matching over 9 bases. Trimming removed 7 bases from V and 7 bases from J; junction bases left unmatched: 14. From germline, CDR1 is MDHEN and CDR2 SYDVKM. The CDR3 spans 15 residues. CDR3 residues: CASTASGVALREQYF. CDR3 nucleotides: TGTGCCAGCACCGCTAGCGGGGTTGCCCTCAGGGAGCAGTACTTC.

The genes are TRBV12-3 or TRBV12-4 and TRBJ2-7; D is uncertain. The CDR3 has 12 residues. The germline V and J ends were trimmed by 3 bases and 5 bases, with 8 bases remaining between them. The CDR3 loop reads CASSLFTHEQYF. The CDR3 nucleotides read TGTGCCAGCAGTTTGTTTACCCACGAGCAGTACTTC.

There are many counts of this clonotype. The chain is built from TRBV10-3 and TRBJ2-1, with 9 bases identical to TRBD1. After removal of 6 bases from V and 0 bases from J, the junction contained 3 bases not matched to a gene. Germline CDR1 reads ENHRY; CDR2 reads SYGVKD. The CDR3 has 15 amino acids. This CDR3 reads CAISPGQGSYNEQFF. In DNA form, the CDR3 reads TGTGCCATCAGCCCGGGACAGGGCTCCTACAATGAGCAGTTCTTC.

The gene calls are TRBV5-4 and TRBJ2-1; 8 bases line up with TRBD1. The germline V gene has CDR1 SGHNT and CDR2 YYREEE (reference sequence). The CDR3 totals 15 residues. The ends lost 0 bases at V and 9 bases at J; junction bases unmatched: 8. The CDR3 is CASSLEQGVWVEQFF. DNA for the CDR3: TGTGCCAGCAGCTTGGAACAGGGGGTATGGGTTGAGCAGTTCTTC.

The rearrangement links TRBV5-4 to TRBJ2-5, with D perhaps TRBD1 (5 bases). Trimming took 4 bases from V and 0 from J, leaving 10 bases between them. CDR3 length equals 14 residues. The germline CDR1 and CDR2 sequences are SGHNT and YYREEE (reference sequence). CDR3 sequence: CASSKLTDQETQYF. The CDR3 region has the DNA TGTGCCAGCAGCAAATTGACAGACCAAGAGACCCAGTACTTC.

The chain recombines TRBV19 with TRBJ1-1; TRBD1 agrees at 7 bases. Germline values: CDR1 LNHDA, CDR2 SQIVND (reference sequence). This CDR3 region has 18 residues. V lost 0 bases to trimming and J lost 1 base; unmatched junction nucleotides: 11. CDR3 amino acids: CASSIDPRQGVTNTEAFF. In nucleotides, the CDR3 is TGTGCCAGTAGTATAGACCCCCGGCAGGGGGTGACGAACACTGAAGCTTTCTTT.

V is TRBV14 and J is TRBJ1-2; no reliable D call. V lost 4 bases and J lost 4, with 25 bases in between. This CDR3 is built from 18 residues. The germline V gene has CDR1 SGHDN and CDR2 FVKESK. The CDR3 sequence: CASSRPSHHHDKIYGYTF. CDR3 DNA: TGTGCCAGCAGCCGACCCAGTCACCACCACGACAAGATCTATGGCTACACCTTC.

The V and J genes are TRBV20-1 and TRBJ1-2, with a weak D call TRBD1 (6 bases). The germline CDR1 and CDR2 sequences are DFQATT and SNEGSKA (reference sequence). CDR3 length: 11 residues. The V end was cut by 4 bases, the J end by 10 bases, with 13 bases between. The chain's CDR3 is CSAIGGGVYTF. CDR3 bases: TGCAGTGCTATCGGGGGCGGGGTCTACACCTTC.

This clonotype was observed a single time. V and J are TRBV5-1 and TRBJ2-4; 10 bases match TRBD2. V was clipped by 3 bases and J by 8 bases; unmatched bases: 5. The CDR3 runs to 14 residues. Germline CDR1 is SGHRS and CDR2 is YFSETQ. This CDR3 is CASSSLAGGDIQYF. The DNA for the CDR3 is TGCGCCAGCAGCTCATTAGCGGGAGGAGACATTCAGTACTTC.

In its sample, this clonotype was seen a few times. For the CDR3, the DNA is TGTGCCAGCAGTCCGAGGGGGGTTGGGACTTCCCACAATGAGCAGTTCTTC. It encodes CASSPRGVGTSHNEQFF. This chain links TRBV6-1 with TRBJ2-1, with D perhaps being TRBD1 or TRBD2 (6 bases each). Between the trimmed V and J ends, which lost 5 bases and 5 bases, there was a span of 22 bases. The CDR3 is 17 amino acids. In germline, CDR1 is MNHNS, CDR2 SASEGT.

This clonotype has just one count. J is TRBJ2-7 and V is TRBV12-3 or TRBV12-4; D may correspond to TRBD1 or TRBD2 (5 bases each). The V end lost 5 bases, the J end lost 1 base, and 9 bases lay between the germline ends. The CDR3 is made up of 13 amino acids. The chain's CDR3 is CASSDGASYEQYF. The DNA for the CDR3 is TGTGCCAGCAGTGACGGGGCATCCTACGAGCAGTACTTC.

J is TRBJ2-3 and V is TRBV19, with 10 positions matching TRBD2. Trimming took 9 bases from V and 4 from J; bases not matched to a gene: 7. The CDR3 runs to 14 residues. CDR1 and CDR2 (germline): LNHDA, SQIVND (reference sequence). As DNA, the CDR3 is TGTGCCAGCCGTCTAGCGGGAGTATCAGATACGCAGTATTTT. This translates into CASRLAGVSDTQYF.

This clonotype was seen a few times. The chain joins TRBV27 to TRBJ2-4; 9 bases align to TRBD1. The closer fit of TRBJ2-7 to the DNA end suggests the J call may be wrong. In germline, CDR1 is MNHEY, CDR2 SMNVEV (reference sequence). The CDR3 extends over 16 amino acids. The CDR3 region has the DNA TGTGCCAGCAGTTTATCCTGGGGACAGGGCGCCTACGAGCAGTACTTC. Protein product: CASSLSWGQGAYEQYF.